Listed here are 24 T cell receptor beta chains from one sample, sequenced in a study of pediatric ulcerative colitis. Generated by immunoSEQ multiplex PCR, the TCRdb table keeps only in-frame clones and is missing some. The profile shows around 64,000 clones, 77% of them singletons. Sequenced material: blood. The source is a boy between 10 and 17 years old with moderate ulcerative colitis.

The V gene is TRBV7-6, the J gene TRBJ2-7, with TRBD1 identical over 12 bases. Germline values: CDR1 SGHVS, CDR2 FNYEAQ. The V gene end was trimmed by 5 bases and the J gene end by 3 bases; junction bases not matched to a gene: 14. The CDR3 is 18 amino acids. The CDR3: CASSRGTGGAGMNYEQYF. The DNA of the CDR3 is TGTGCCAGCAGCCGCGGGACAGGGGGCGCAGGAATGAACTACGAGCAGTACTTC. Supplemented by reference TRBV7-6 and TRBJ2-7, the full variable domain reads GAGVSQSPRYKVTKRGQDVALRCDPISGHVSLYWYRQALGQGPEFLTYFNYEAQQDKSGLPNDRFSAERPEGSISTLTIQRTEQRDSAMYRCASSRGTGGAGMNYEQYFGPGTRLTVT.

This rearrangement joins TRBV9 to TRBJ1-1, with D perhaps TRBD1 (5 bases). Germline CDR1 reads SGDLS; CDR2 reads YYNGEE. V was cut by 3 bases and J by 6 bases, with 24 bases left in between. The CDR3 spans 17 residues. Written as DNA, the CDR3 is TGTGCCAGCAGCGCCCAACGGTGGGGCCAAAGATCCCCTGAAGCTTTCTTT. This sequence encodes CASSAQRWGQRSPEAFF.

CDR3 coding DNA: TGTGCCAGCAGCCAATGGACTGGTCTTAATGAAAAACTGTTTTTT. This gives the protein CASSQWTGLNEKLFF. J is TRBJ1-4 and V is TRBV14, with no clear D. The germline V gene has CDR1 SGHDN and CDR2 FVKESK. The CDR3 runs to 15 residues. Between the trimmed V and J ends, which lost 2 bases and 4 bases, there was a span of 11 bases. The complete variable domain, with remaining parts taken from reference TRBV14 and TRBJ1-4, reads EAGVTQFPSHSVIEKGQTVTLRCDPISGHDNLYWYRRVMGKEIKFLLHFVKESKQDESGMPNNRFLAERTGGTYSTLKVQPAELEDSGVYFCASSQWTGLNEKLFFGSGTQLSVL.

The DNA for the CDR3 is TGCGCCAGCAGTGACCAGACAGGGGGCAACACTGAAGCTTTCTTT. Residues: CASSDQTGGNTEAFF. This chain connects TRBV10-2 to TRBJ1-1, with 10 bases matching TRBD1. In germline, CDR1 is WSHSY, CDR2 SAAADI. The CDR3 contains 15 residues. V lost 3 bases to trimming and J lost 2 bases; unmatched junction nucleotides: 3.

The genes are TRBV7-3 and TRBJ2-7; unclear D gene. Germline assignment: CDR1 SGHTA and CDR2 FQGTGA. The CDR3 extends over 11 amino acids. Trimming pared 2 bases from V and 6 bases from J, leaving 5 bases between. The CDR3 nucleotides are TGTGCCAGCAGCTTAGGGGTCGAGCAGTACTTC. Translation: CASSLGVEQYF.

The count of this clone is one. The rearrangement uses TRBV15 and TRBJ1-1; D is undetermined. This CDR3 region has 12 residues. Between the trimmed V and J ends, which lost 1 base and 6 bases, there was a span of 6 bases. Germline values: CDR1 LNHNV, CDR2 YYDKDF (reference sequence). CDR3 coding DNA: TGTGCCACCAGCAGAGCCTTGGCTGAAGCTTTCTTT. Its protein is CATSRALAEAFF.

V usage is TRBV19 and J usage is TRBJ2-7, with 8 nucleotides matching TRBD1. Germline V gene data show CDR1 as LNHDA and CDR2 as SQIVND (reference sequence). J gave up 5 bases and V 5 bases, and 8 bases lay outside the gene matches. The CDR3 sequence is 14 residues long. The CDR3 spells CASSEGQGYNEQYF. The CDR3 DNA follows: TGTGCCAGTAGTGAAGGACAGGGATACAACGAGCAGTACTTC.

The count of this clone is one. The V and J genes are TRBV9 and TRBJ2-1; 13 bases are shared with TRBD2. V gave up 4 bases and J gave up 8 bases; unmatched junction bases: 9. The germline V gene has CDR1 SGDLS and CDR2 YYNGEE. The CDR3 extends over 16 amino acids. The CDR3, as DNA: TGTGCCAGCAGCCCTTGGACTAGCGGGGGTCTCGATGAGCAGTTCTTC. Translating gives CASSPWTSGGLDEQFF.

This clone was seen a handful of times. The J gene is TRBJ2-3, the V gene TRBV20-1; D call uncertain. The germline V and J ends were trimmed by 0 bases and 4 bases, with 2 bases remaining between them. There are 11 residues in the CDR3. The V gene's germline CDR1 is DFQATT and CDR2 SNEGSKA (reference sequence). The CDR3 here is CSARDPDTQYF. CDR3 in DNA: TGCAGTGCTAGAGATCCAGATACGCAGTATTTT.

The V call is TRBV9, the J call TRBJ2-5, with 8 bases fitting TRBD2. Looked up from germline, CDR1 is SGDLS and CDR2 is YYNGEE. The CDR3 loop spans 15 amino acids. V lost 0 bases, J lost 4 bases, and 5 bases stayed unmatched. CDR3 residues: CASSVAGGELETQYF. The CDR3 coding sequence is TGTGCCAGCAGCGTAGCGGGGGGGGAGTTAGAGACCCAGTACTTC.

This rearrangement joins TRBV30 to TRBJ2-1; 8 bases match TRBD2. From germline, CDR1 is GTSNPN and CDR2 SVGIG (reference sequence). The trim removed 2 bases at V and 6 bases at J, leaving 18 bases unmatched. The CDR3 sequence is 18 residues long. The CDR3 reads CAWSKKDSGISPRNEQFF. The CDR3 nucleotides are TGTGCCTGGAGTAAAAAAGATAGCGGGATAAGCCCGCGCAATGAGCAGTTCTTC.

This chain uses TRBV6-4 with TRBJ2-7; D possibly uses TRBD1 or TRBD2 (6 bases each). The germline V and J ends were trimmed by 11 bases and 5 bases, with 19 bases remaining between them. CDR3 length: 13 amino acids. Germline V gene lookup returns CDR1 MRHNA and CDR2 SNTAGT. This CDR3 reads CAQRGDLGHEQYF. In DNA, the CDR3 is TGTGCCCAAAGGGGGGATTTAGGGCACGAGCAGTACTTC.

V is TRBV7-6 and J is TRBJ1-6; 8 positions match TRBD1. Germline V gives CDR1 SGHVS, CDR2 FNYEAQ. This CDR3 comprises 14 residues. Losses at the gene ends were 5 bases for V and 5 bases for J; bases not matched to a gene: 2. CDR3 residues: CASSAGQDNSPLHF. The CDR3 DNA follows: TGTGCCAGCAGCGCGGGACAGGATAATTCACCCCTCCACTTT.

J is TRBJ2-7 and V is TRBV6-4; 10 bases agree with TRBD2. CDR3 size: 14 residues. Germline V gene sequence: CDR1 MRHNA, CDR2 SNTAGT. The ends lost 6 bases at V and 2 bases at J; junction bases unmatched: 4. The CDR3 nucleotides read TGTGCCAGCAGCCAGCGGGAGGGCCCCTACGAGCAGTACTTC. Translation gives CASSQREGPYEQYF.

This clone was detected once. The chain links TRBV12-5 to TRBJ2-1; D may correspond to TRBD1 or TRBD2 (6 bases each). There are 18 residues in the CDR3. V lost 1 base, J lost 2 bases, and 18 bases lay in between. Looked up from germline, CDR1 is LGHNT and CDR2 is FRNRAP. This CDR3 reads CASGLALLRGDTYNEQFF. CDR3 sequence (DNA): TGTGCTAGTGGTTTGGCCCTATTGAGGGGGGACACCTACAATGAGCAGTTCTTC.

V and J are TRBV5-1 and TRBJ1-3; TRBD1 agrees at 8 bases. Germline V gene sequence: CDR1 SGHRS, CDR2 YFSETQ. V dropped 2 bases and J dropped 0; count of bases not matched to a gene: 4. The CDR3 extends over 16 amino acids. In DNA form, the CDR3 reads TGCGCCAGCAGCTTTACAGGGGGAGACTCTGGAAACACCATATATTTT. Translation: CASSFTGGDSGNTIYF.

The chain recombines TRBV19 with TRBJ2-1, with D unclear. The V end lost 5 bases, the J end lost 3 bases, and 8 bases lay between the germline ends. The CDR3 extends over 13 amino acids. Germline assignment: CDR1 LNHDA and CDR2 SQIVND (reference sequence). CDR3 in amino acids: CASSFDFYNEQFF. Here the CDR3 DNA reads TGTGCCAGTAGTTTTGACTTCTACAATGAGCAGTTCTTC.

CDR3: CASTGLAATPYEQYF. CDR3 coding DNA: TGTGCCAGCACAGGACTAGCGGCTACCCCCTACGAGCAGTACTTC. V usage is TRBV6-1 and J usage is TRBJ2-7; 10 bases map to TRBD2. This CDR3 has 15 residues. J was trimmed by 2 bases and V by 7 bases; bases with no gene match: 8. The germline V gene has CDR1 MNHNS and CDR2 SASEGT.

The chain joins TRBV15 to TRBJ1-1; TRBD1 agrees at 8 bases. The V gene end was trimmed by 2 bases and the J gene end by 3 bases; junction bases not matched to a gene: 5. The CDR3 runs 15 residues. CDR1 and CDR2 from the germline V gene are LNHNV and YYDKDF (reference sequence). CDR3 region: CATSRTTGGYTEAFF. DNA of the CDR3: TGTGCCACCAGCAGAACTACAGGGGGTTACACTGAAGCTTTCTTT.

The chain recombines TRBV5-1 with TRBJ2-1; 13 bases match TRBD2. CDR1 SGHRS and CDR2 YFSETQ come from the germline V gene. V shed 4 bases and J 7 bases; nucleotides not matched to a gene: 5. The CDR3 has 15 amino acids. For the CDR3, the DNA is TGCGCCAGCAGCCCTGGACTAGCGGGAGTGAATGAGCAGTTCTTC. Its translation: CASSPGLAGVNEQFF.

This chain links TRBV2 with TRBJ1-2; D gene unclear. The germline V gene has CDR1 SNHLY and CDR2 FYNNEI. The CDR3 sequence is 11 residues long. V shed 5 bases and J shed 11 bases, with 12 bases lying between them. The CDR3 DNA reads as TGTGCCAGCAGTCCGGGCCCTTCGTACACCTTC. This codes for CASSPGPSYTF.

This clone occurred a few times. V usage is TRBV9 and J usage is TRBJ1-2; 7 bases agree with TRBD1. The junction had 5 bases not matched to a gene; V was cut back by 2 bases and J by 1 base. This CDR3 region has 15 residues. Germline values: CDR1 SGDLS, CDR2 YYNGEE. CDR3 nucleotide sequence: TGTGCCAGCAGCGTGTGGGACAGCCTTAACTATGGCTACACCTTC. Translation: CASSVWDSLNYGYTF. Filled out from reference TRBV9 and TRBJ1-2, the complete variable domain reads DSGVTQTPKHLITATGQRVTLRCSPRSGDLSVYWYQQSLDQGLQFLIQYYNGEERAKGNILERFSAQQFPDLHSELNLSSLELGDSALYFCASSVWDSLNYGYTFGSGTRLTVV.

The V call is TRBV19, the J call TRBJ2-7, with 9 bases matching TRBD2. This CDR3 is built from 13 residues. J lost 1 base, V lost 9 bases, and 4 bases had no gene match. Germline V gene sequence: CDR1 LNHDA, CDR2 SQIVND (reference sequence). The chain's CDR3 is CASRTSESYEQYF. The DNA for the CDR3 is TGTGCCAGCCGGACTAGCGAATCCTACGAGCAGTACTTC.

V and J are TRBV6-1 and TRBJ2-4; no definite D call. Germline values: CDR1 MNHNS, CDR2 SASEGT. The CDR3 totals 16 residues. V was trimmed by 0 bases and J by 3 bases, leaving 12 bases between them. The CDR3 sequence is CASSEARGVRKNIQYF. CDR3 coding DNA: TGTGCCAGCAGTGAAGCCAGAGGCGTCCGCAAAAACATTCAGTACTTC.